This TCR beta chain was sequenced during a study of blood T cell repertoires in COVID-19. The overall study: Sites across the United States, Italy and Spain contributed samples from acute and convalescent COVID-19. T cells, B-cell-depleted T cells, or PBMCs provided the cDNA or gDNA that served as material.

Methods used by the authors: The assay estimated nucleated cells by amplifying reference gene primers. TCRdb's copy holds only in-frame clones and misses some; the assay was immunoSEQ multiplex PCR. V and J calls and clone size are those listed in that table; D and trimming were worked out from the DNA. The table records just over 150,000 clones, over 80% of them present only once. V shed 5 bases, J shed 0 bases, and the junction held 9 bases outside the gene matches. This CDR3 is built from 17 residues. Per the germline V gene, CDR1 is MDHEN and CDR2 is SYDVKM. This TCR derives from a man aged 25 to 40 with COVID-19, enrolled during active disease. Sequenced: peripheral blood. This chain uses TRBV28 with TRBJ1-3; TRBD1 matches at 8 bases. CDR3 coding DNA: TGTGCCAGCAGTGGCCTACAGGGGGAGGGCTCTGGAAACACCATATATTTT. It yields the protein CASSGLQGEGSGNTIYF. Full variable domain (missing parts from reference TRBV28 and TRBJ1-3): DVKVTQSSRYLVKRTGEKVFLECVQDMDHENMFWYRQDPGLGLRLIYFSYDVKMKEKGDIPEGYSVSREKKERFSLILESASTNQTSMYLCASSGLQGEGSGNTIYFGEGSWLTVV.